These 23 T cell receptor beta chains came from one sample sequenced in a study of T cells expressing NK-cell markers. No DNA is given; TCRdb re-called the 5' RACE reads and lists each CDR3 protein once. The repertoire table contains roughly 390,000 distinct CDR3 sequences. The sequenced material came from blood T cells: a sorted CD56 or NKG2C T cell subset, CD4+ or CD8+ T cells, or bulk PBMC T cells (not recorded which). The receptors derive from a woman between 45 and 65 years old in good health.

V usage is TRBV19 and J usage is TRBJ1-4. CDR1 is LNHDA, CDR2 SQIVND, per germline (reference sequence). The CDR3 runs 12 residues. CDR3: CATLGWAGHPFF.

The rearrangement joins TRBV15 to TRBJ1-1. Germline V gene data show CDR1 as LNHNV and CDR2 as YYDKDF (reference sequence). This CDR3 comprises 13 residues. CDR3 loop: CATSILRDTEAFF.

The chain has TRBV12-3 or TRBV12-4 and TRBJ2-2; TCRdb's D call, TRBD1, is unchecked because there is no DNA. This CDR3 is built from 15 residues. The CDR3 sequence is CASSHRDKNTGELFF.

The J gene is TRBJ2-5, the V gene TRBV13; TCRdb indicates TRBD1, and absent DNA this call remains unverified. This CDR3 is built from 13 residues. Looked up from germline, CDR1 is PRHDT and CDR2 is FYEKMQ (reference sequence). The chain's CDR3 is CASSLEGGGTQYF.

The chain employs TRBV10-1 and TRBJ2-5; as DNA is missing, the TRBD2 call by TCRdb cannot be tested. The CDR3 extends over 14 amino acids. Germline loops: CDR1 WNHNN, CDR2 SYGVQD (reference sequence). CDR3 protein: CASSERSGAETQYF.

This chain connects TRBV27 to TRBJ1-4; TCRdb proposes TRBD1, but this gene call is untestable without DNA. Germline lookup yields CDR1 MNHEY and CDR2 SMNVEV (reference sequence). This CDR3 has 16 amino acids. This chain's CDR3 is CASSHNDRGTNEKLFF.

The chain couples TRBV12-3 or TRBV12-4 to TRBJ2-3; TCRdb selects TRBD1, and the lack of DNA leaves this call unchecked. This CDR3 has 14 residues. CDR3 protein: CASSSDRVVDTQYF.

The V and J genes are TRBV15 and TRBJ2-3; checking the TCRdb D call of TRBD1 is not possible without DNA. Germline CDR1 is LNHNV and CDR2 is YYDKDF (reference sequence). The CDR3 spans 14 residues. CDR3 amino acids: CATWETGVHNTQYF. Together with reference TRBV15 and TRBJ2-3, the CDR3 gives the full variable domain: DAMVIQNPRYQVTQFGKPVTLSCSQTLNHNVMYWYQQKSSQAPKLLFHYYDKDFNNEADTPDNFQSRRPNTSFCFLDIRSPGLGDTAMYLCATWETGVHNTQYFGPGTRLTVL.

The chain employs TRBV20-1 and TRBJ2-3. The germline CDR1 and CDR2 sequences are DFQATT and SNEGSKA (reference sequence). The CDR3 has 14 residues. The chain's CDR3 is CSARVVSSTDTQYF.

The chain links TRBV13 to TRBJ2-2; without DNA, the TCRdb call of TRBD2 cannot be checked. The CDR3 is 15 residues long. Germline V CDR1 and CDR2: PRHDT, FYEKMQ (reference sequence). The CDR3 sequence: CASSSGEVNTGELFF.

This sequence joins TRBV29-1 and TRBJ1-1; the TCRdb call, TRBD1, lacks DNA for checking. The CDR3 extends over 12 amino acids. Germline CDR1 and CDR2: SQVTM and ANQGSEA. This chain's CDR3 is CSVQGSTGEAFF.

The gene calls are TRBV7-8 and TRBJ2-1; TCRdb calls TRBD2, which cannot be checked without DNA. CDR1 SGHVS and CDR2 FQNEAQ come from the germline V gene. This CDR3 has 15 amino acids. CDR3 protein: CASSFRGRAGNEQFF.

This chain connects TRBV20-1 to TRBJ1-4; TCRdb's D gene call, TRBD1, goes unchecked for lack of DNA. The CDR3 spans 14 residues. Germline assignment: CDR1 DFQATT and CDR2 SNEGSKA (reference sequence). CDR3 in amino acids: CSAPNRGSDEKLFF.

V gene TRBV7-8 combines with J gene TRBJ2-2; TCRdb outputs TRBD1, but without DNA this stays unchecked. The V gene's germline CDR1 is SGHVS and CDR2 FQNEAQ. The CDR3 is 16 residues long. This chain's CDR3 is CASSPASTGPTGELFF.

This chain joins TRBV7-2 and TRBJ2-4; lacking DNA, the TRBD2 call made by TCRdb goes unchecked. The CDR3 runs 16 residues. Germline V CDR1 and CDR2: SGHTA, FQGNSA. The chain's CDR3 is CASSLGASRTKNIQYF.

The CDR3: CASSDPGLPDEQYF. The chain recombines TRBV9 with TRBJ2-7. There are 14 residues in the CDR3. Germline assignment: CDR1 SGDLS and CDR2 YYNGEE.

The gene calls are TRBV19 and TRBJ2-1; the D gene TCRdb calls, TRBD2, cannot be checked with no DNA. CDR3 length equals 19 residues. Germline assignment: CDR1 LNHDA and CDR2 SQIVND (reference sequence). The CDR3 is CASRPWGSGRASSYNEQFF.

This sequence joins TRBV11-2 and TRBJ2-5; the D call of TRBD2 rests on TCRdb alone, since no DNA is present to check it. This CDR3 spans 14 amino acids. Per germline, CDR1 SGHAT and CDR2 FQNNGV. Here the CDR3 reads CASSSTSGGERWYF.

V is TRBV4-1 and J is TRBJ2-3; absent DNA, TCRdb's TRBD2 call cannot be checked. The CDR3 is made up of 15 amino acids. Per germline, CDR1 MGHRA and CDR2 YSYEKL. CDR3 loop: CASSQGGGNTDTQYF.

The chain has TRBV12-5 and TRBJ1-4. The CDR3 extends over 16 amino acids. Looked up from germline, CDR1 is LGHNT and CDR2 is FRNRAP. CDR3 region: CASGLVRTESNEKLFF.

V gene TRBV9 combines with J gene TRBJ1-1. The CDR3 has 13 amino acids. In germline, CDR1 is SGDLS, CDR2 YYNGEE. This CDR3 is CASSAARNTEAFF.

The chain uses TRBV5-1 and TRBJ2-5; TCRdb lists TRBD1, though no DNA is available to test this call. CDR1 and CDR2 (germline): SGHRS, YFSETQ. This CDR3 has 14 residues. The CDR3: CASSVGQGAGTQYF. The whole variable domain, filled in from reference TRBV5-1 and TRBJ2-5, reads KAGVTQTPRYLIKTRGQQVTLSCSPISGHRSVSWYQQTPGQGLQFLFEYFSETQRNKGNFPGRFSGRQFSNSRSEMNVSTLELGDSALYLCASSVGQGAGTQYFGPGTRLLVL.

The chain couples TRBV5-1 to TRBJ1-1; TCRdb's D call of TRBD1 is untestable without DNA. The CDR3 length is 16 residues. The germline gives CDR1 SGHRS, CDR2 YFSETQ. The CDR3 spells CASSLSSVRGSTEAFF.